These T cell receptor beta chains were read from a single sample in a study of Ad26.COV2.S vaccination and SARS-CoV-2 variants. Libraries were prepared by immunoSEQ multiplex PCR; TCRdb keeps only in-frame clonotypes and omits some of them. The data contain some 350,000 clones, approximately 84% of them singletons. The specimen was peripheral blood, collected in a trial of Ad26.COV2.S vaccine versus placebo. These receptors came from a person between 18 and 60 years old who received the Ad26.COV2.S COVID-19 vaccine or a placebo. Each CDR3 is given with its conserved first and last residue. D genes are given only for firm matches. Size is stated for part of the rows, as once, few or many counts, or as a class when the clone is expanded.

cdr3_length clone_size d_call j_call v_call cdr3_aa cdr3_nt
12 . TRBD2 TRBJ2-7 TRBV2 CASGGGPYEQYF TGTGCCTCCGGGGGGGGACCCTACGAGCAGTACTTC
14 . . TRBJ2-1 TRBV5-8 CASSKNPYTDEQFF TGTGCCAGCAGCAAAAATCCCTACACCGATGAGCAGTTCTTC
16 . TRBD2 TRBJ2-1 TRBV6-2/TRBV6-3 CASSYSSGRASNEQFF TGTGCCAGCAGTTACTCTAGCGGGAGGGCGAGCAATGAGCAGTTCTTC
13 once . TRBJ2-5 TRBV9 CASSVVSGETQYF TGTGCCAGCAGCGTAGTTTCTGGAGAGACCCAGTACTTC
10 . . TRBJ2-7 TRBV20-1 CSAQRAEQYF TGCAGTGCGCAGAGGGCCGAGCAGTACTTC
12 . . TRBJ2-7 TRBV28 CASSPSSYEQYF TGTGCCAGCAGCCCCTCCTCCTACGAGCAGTACTTC
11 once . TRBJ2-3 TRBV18 CASSPKDTQYF TGTGCCAGCTCACCAAAAGATACGCAGTATTTT
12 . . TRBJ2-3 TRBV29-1 CSAERGTDTQYF TGCAGCGCCGAACGGGGCACAGATACGCAGTATTTT
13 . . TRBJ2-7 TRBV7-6 CASSLGWGYEQYF TGTGCCAGCAGCTTAGGGTGGGGCTACGAGCAGTACTTC
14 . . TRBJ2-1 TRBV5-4 CASSFGGADNEQFF TGTGCCAGCAGCTTTGGCGGGGCGGACAATGAGCAGTTCTTC
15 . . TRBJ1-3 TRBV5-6 CASSFRQISGNTIYF TGTGCCAGCAGCTTTCGCCAGATCTCTGGAAACACCATATATTTT
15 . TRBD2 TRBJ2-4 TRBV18 CASSPDLAGKNIQYF TGTGCCAGCTCACCGGACCTAGCGGGAAAAAACATTCAGTACTTC
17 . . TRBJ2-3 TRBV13 CASSWTGEAAITDTQYF TGTGCCAGCAGCTGGACCGGTGAGGCGGCTATCACAGATACGCAGTATTTT
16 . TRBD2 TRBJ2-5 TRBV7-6 CASSRGSGRLGETQYF TGTGCCAGCAGCCGAGGTAGCGGGCGGTTAGGGGAGACCCAGTACTTC
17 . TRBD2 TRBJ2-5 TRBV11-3 CASSLGTSGKGGETQYF TGTGCCAGCAGCCTGGGGACTAGCGGCAAGGGAGGGGAGACCCAGTACTTC
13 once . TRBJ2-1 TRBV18 CASSQGRNNEQFF TGTGCCAGCTCACAAGGACGTAACAATGAGCAGTTCTTC
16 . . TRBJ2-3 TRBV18 CASSPTLGVLRDTQYF TGTGCCAGCTCACCAACATTAGGGGTCCTCCGTGATACGCAGTATTTT
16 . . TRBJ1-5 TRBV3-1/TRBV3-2 CASSQAWGGLNQPQHF TGTGCCAGCAGCCAAGCTTGGGGCGGACTTAATCAGCCCCAGCATTTT
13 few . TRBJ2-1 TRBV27 CASSLYRDGEQFF TGTGCCAGCAGTTTATATCGGGACGGTGAGCAGTTCTTC
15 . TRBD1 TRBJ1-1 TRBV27 CASSRQGQGNTEAFF TGTGCCAGCAGTCGACAGGGACAGGGCAACACTGAAGCTTTCTTT
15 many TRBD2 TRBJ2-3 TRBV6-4 CASSDSSGGADTQYF TGTGCCAGCAGTGACTCTAGCGGGGGGGCAGATACGCAGTATTTT
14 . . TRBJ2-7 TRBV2 CASRGGLSSYEQYF TGTGCCAGCAGGGGGGGGCTCAGCTCCTACGAGCAGTACTTC
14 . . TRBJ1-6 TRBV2 CASSVQENNSPLHF TGTGCCAGCAGCGTACAGGAGAATAATTCACCCCTCCACTTT
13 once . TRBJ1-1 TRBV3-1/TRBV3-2 CASSQGSVGSAFF TGTGCCAGCAGCCAAGGATCGGTTGGGTCAGCTTTCTTT
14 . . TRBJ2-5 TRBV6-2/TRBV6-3 CASSYGGVQETQYF TGTGCCAGCAGTTACGGGGGAGTCCAAGAGACCCAGTACTTC
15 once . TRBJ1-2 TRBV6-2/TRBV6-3 CASSYSRQENYGYTF TGTGCCAGCAGTTACTCGAGGCAGGAGAACTATGGCTACACCTTC
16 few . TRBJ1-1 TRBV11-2 CASSLAWAPKNTEAFF TGTGCCAGCAGCTTAGCCTGGGCACCTAAGAACACTGAAGCTTTCTTT
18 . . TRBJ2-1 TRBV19 CASSIDSGGSISYNEQFF TGTGCCAGTAGTATTGATAGCGGAGGTTCAATCTCCTACAATGAGCAGTTCTTC
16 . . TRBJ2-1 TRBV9 CASSVHEGVTNNEQFF TGTGCCAGCAGCGTACACGAGGGAGTGACTAACAATGAGCAGTTCTTC
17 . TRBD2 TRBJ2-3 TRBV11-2 CASSLGGTSGLTDTQYF TGTGCCAGCAGCTTGGGGGGCACTAGCGGGTTGACAGATACGCAGTATTTT
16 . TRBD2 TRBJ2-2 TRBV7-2 CASSSLAGAVTGELFF TGTGCCAGCAGCTCACTAGCGGGAGCTGTCACCGGGGAGCTGTTTTTT
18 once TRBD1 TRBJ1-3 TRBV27 CASSLRPTGASSGNTIYF TGTGCCAGCAGTTTACGCCCGACAGGGGCCTCCTCTGGAAACACCATATATTTT
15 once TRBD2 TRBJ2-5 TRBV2 CASSPLAGDRGTQYF TGTGCCAGCAGCCCCTTGGCGGGGGACCGGGGGACCCAGTACTTC
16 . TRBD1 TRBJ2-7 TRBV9 CASSVGGQGASYEQYF TGTGCCAGCAGCGTAGGGGGACAGGGGGCCTCCTACGAGCAGTACTTC
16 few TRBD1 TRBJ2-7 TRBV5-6 CASSPGTGGYSYEQYF TGTGCCAGCAGCCCGGGGACAGGGGGGTATTCCTACGAGCAGTACTTC